This is a list of T cell receptor beta chains from one sample in a study of beta chain features in type 1 diabetes. Some clones are missing from TCRdb's copy, which holds only in-frame ones; the method was immunoSEQ multiplex PCR. The sample contains 30,000 to 45,000 clones, around 64% of which appear only once. Sample: Tregs from blood. The receptors here all came from a woman aged 25-40 years in good health. The CDR3 runs from the conserved cysteine through the conserved F or W. A D gene is named only where the DNA matches it firmly. The size field is filled for only some rows; it gives once, few, many or a size class.

D gene: TRBD1
clone size: few
V gene: TRBV5-6
J gene: TRBJ2-5
CDR3 DNA: TGTGCCAGCAGCTTGGGAGGTCAGGGGGCGGGGGAGACCCAGTACTTC
CDR3 protein: CASSLGGQGAGETQYF

D gene: TRBD1
clone size: few
V gene: TRBV10-3
J gene: TRBJ2-7
CDR3 DNA: TGTGCCATCGGGACAGGGAGGACTTTCTACGAGCAGTACTTC
CDR3 protein: CAIGTGRTFYEQYF

D gene: .
clone size: .
V gene: TRBV4-3
J gene: TRBJ2-2
CDR3 DNA: TGCGCCAGCAGCCAAGGGCGGATCAGCGCGAACACCGGGGAGCTGTTTTTT
CDR3 protein: CASSQGRISANTGELFF

D gene: TRBD1
clone size: .
V gene: TRBV30
J gene: TRBJ2-7
CDR3 DNA: TGTGCCTGGAGTGTAGCGGACAGGGGCAATCCCTACGAGCAGTACTTC
CDR3 protein: CAWSVADRGNPYEQYF

D gene: .
clone size: .
V gene: TRBV6-6
J gene: TRBJ1-5
CDR3 DNA: TGTGCCAGCACGGGCGGGGGGGCCGAGCAGCCCCAGCATTTT
CDR3 protein: CASTGGGAEQPQHF

D gene: TRBD1
clone size: .
V gene: TRBV6-6
J gene: TRBJ2-2
CDR3 DNA: TGTGCCAGCAGTTGGACAGGGGAGACCGGGGAGCTGTTTTTT
CDR3 protein: CASSWTGETGELFF

D gene: .
clone size: .
V gene: TRBV6-5
J gene: TRBJ1-6
CDR3 DNA: TGTGCCAGCAGTTACTCGATTACTCCCTCGGCCCTCCACTTT
CDR3 protein: CASSYSITPSALHF

D gene: .
clone size: few
V gene: TRBV5-1
J gene: TRBJ2-5
CDR3 DNA: TGCGCCAGCAGCGGTAGCGGTACCCTCCAAGAGACCCAGTACTTC
CDR3 protein: CASSGSGTLQETQYF

D gene: .
clone size: .
V gene: TRBV4-1
J gene: TRBJ1-5
CDR3 DNA: TGCGCCAGCAGCCAAGGCCAGGGATTACAGCCCCAGCATTTT
CDR3 protein: CASSQGQGLQPQHF

D gene: TRBD1
clone size: medium-sized
V gene: TRBV7-2
J gene: TRBJ2-7
CDR3 DNA: TGTGCCAGCAGCTCGGACAGGGGCCCCTACTACGAGCAGTACTTC
CDR3 protein: CASSSDRGPYYEQYF

D gene: TRBD1
clone size: .
V gene: TRBV9
J gene: TRBJ2-7
CDR3 DNA: TGTGCCAGCAGCGTAGTCCCAGGGGGCGAGCAGTACTTC
CDR3 protein: CASSVVPGGEQYF

D gene: .
clone size: few
V gene: TRBV11-2
J gene: TRBJ2-1
CDR3 DNA: TGTGCCAGCAGCTTAGTTCTAGCTGGTATTAGCTCCTACAATGAGCAGTTCTTC
CDR3 protein: CASSLVLAGISSYNEQFF

D gene: TRBD1
clone size: .
V gene: TRBV7-2
J gene: TRBJ2-2
CDR3 DNA: TGTGCCACCTCCGGGACAGCGAACACCGGGGAGCTGTTTTTT
CDR3 protein: CATSGTANTGELFF

D gene: TRBD1
clone size: few
V gene: TRBV11-2
J gene: TRBJ2-5
CDR3 DNA: TGTGCCAGCAGCCTCCGGACAGGGAGGGAGACCCAGTACTTC
CDR3 protein: CASSLRTGRETQYF

D gene: .
clone size: .
V gene: TRBV4-3
J gene: TRBJ2-2
CDR3 DNA: TGCGCCAGCAGCCATCTGGCGGGGAACACCGGGGAGCTGTTTTTT
CDR3 protein: CASSHLAGNTGELFF

D gene: TRBD2
clone size: once
V gene: TRBV4-1
J gene: TRBJ2-3
CDR3 DNA: TGCGCCAGCAGCCTGGGACTAGCGGGAGCAGATACGCAGTATTTT
CDR3 protein: CASSLGLAGADTQYF

D gene: TRBD1
clone size: few
V gene: TRBV29-1
J gene: TRBJ2-7
CDR3 DNA: TGCAGCGTTACCGACAGGGGACGAAACTCCTACGAGCAGTACTTC
CDR3 protein: CSVTDRGRNSYEQYF

D gene: .
clone size: .
V gene: TRBV5-1
J gene: TRBJ1-1
CDR3 DNA: TGCGCCAGCAGAAGACAGGTGGATACTGAAGCTTTCTTT
CDR3 protein: CASRRQVDTEAFF

D gene: .
clone size: .
V gene: TRBV4-1
J gene: TRBJ1-1
CDR3 DNA: TGCGCCAGCAGCCAAGGGTTCGGGACTGGAGCTTTCTTT
CDR3 protein: CASSQGFGTGAFF